This T cell receptor beta chain is from a study of blood T cell repertoires in COVID-19. Repertoires were generated with immunoSEQ multiplex PCR, while TCRdb's copy carries only in-frame clones and drops some. Altogether around 160,000 clones are present, approximately 85% being singletons, with the ten largest covering more than 7.5%. The CDR3 spans 15 residues. V lost 0 bases to trimming and J lost 8 bases; unmatched junction nucleotides: 8. In germline, CDR1 is LGHDT, CDR2 YNNKEL (reference sequence). The source of this sequence is a woman in her sixties with COVID-19, enrolled during active disease. The chain joins TRBV3-1 (or the pseudogene TRBV3-2) to TRBJ1-2, with 8 bases that match TRBD1. The sequencing input was peripheral blood. The CDR3 protein is CASSQEQGAPVGYTF. The CDR3 nucleotides read TGTGCCAGCAGCCAAGAGCAGGGGGCCCCGGTCGGCTACACCTTC.